This T cell receptor (beta chain) is from a study of identifying expanded T cells in peripheral blood. Whole-study results and caveats: About 1.2 clones differed between technical replicates, versus around 15 and 19 over time. Clone count variance between approximately two-week samples rose with total template count.

Healthy donors had no documented immune events, such as infections, while sampled. The V end lost 4 bases, the J end lost 0 bases, and 16 bases lay between the germline ends. This CDR3 region has 16 residues. Germline loops: CDR1 SGHDT, CDR2 YYEEEE. Of note for this clone: Its cognate antigen is unknown.

The repertoire was sequenced with immunoSEQ multiplex PCR; TCRdb's copy has only in-frame clones and lacks some. The sample lists around 100,000 clones, around 89% occurring once. The chain couples TRBV5-6 to TRBJ1-1, with a tentative D call TRBD1 (5 bases). This TCR was sampled from a person between 18 and 75 years old in good health. Sequencing was carried out using blood. The CDR3 spells CASSLTDGTMNTEAFF. For the CDR3, the DNA is TGTGCCAGCAGCCTAACCGACGGGACTATGAACACTGAAGCTTTCTTT.